This TCR beta chain was observed in a study of radiotherapy plus CTLA-4 blockade in lung cancer listed by TCRdb under 2018. About the study as a whole: Among the enrolled patients, around 17% had an objective response, and 31% reached disease control. What the study reported, not specific to this receptor: After treatment with radiotherapy and ipilimumab, TCR clones that came from tumors expanded in the peripheral blood. Early dynamic changes in blood T cell clones, together with increased serum interferon-beta after radiation, were reported as the strongest predictors of response.

The study evaluated CTLA-4 blockade (ipilimumab) given together with focal radiation therapy in patients who had chemo-refractory metastatic non-small-cell lung cancer. In the case of this clone: Its antigen is not yet known. No base quality information exists; no much larger clone differs at one position.

From a lookup of the germline V gene, CDR1 and CDR2 are SGHRS and YFSETQ. The CDR3 runs 16 amino acids, cysteine and phenylalanine included. The entry retains the CDR3 DNA only, 48 bases that are in frame from base 1. Here V drops 4 bases and J drops 2 bases, and the junction holds 8 bases not matched to any gene. Libraries were prepared through the immunoSEQ multiplex PCR assay. As stored in TCRdb, this immuneACCESS dataset retains in-frame rearrangements with V and J assigned. A fraction of the clones does not appear; measured against another copy, unresolved V genes explain less than half of the discrepancy, and the remainder lacks a known reason. Within this sample are some 12,000 clones, with approximately 79% of them counted one time only. 25% to 30% of the sample rests with the top ten.

The V and J segments used are TRBV5-1 and TRBJ1-4, with 7 bases in between that match TRBD1. Sequenced material: peripheral blood, taken from a patient treated with radiotherapy plus ipilimumab. The sequence came from a human donor with non-small cell lung cancer that progressed on radiotherapy plus ipilimumab. The CDR3 here reads CASSSDRALTNEKLFF. The nucleotides are TGCGCCAGCAGCAGCGACAGGGCCCTTACTAATGAAAAACTGTTTTTT.